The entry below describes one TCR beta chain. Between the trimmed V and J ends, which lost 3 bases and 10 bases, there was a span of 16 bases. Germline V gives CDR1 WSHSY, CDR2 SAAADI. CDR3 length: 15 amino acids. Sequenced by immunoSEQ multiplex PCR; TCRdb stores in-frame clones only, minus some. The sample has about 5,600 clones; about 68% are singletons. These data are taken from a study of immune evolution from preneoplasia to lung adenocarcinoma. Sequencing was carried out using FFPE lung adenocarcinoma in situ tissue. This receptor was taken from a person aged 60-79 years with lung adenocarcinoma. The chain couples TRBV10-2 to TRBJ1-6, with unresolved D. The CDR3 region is CASSESGVVLSPLHF. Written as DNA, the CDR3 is TGCGCCAGCAGTGAATCGGGTGTTGTTTTATCACCCCTCCACTTT.